Presented here are 6 T cell receptor beta chains from one specimen sequenced in a study of cytotoxic CD8 clonotypes in ibrutinib-treated CLL (dated by TCRdb to about 2021). The method behind the library was the immunoSEQ multiplex PCR assay. In its TCRdb copy, this immuneACCESS table keeps in-frame sequences only and misses some clones. Where compared with another copy, unresolved V genes explain less than half of these, and the others have no known cause. This sample has approximately 32,000 clones in its table, and roughly 50% of those were observed once. The ten largest clones add up to approximately 17% of the sample. The source material was PBMCs, sampled before ibrutinib treatment. The source is a human donor with chronic lymphocytic leukemia.

J is TRBJ1-1 and V is TRBV7-8, with 9 bases fitting TRBD1. Trimming removed 3 bases from V and 0 bases from J; junction bases left unmatched: 5. The CDR3 length is 16 residues. CDR1 SGHVS and CDR2 FQNEAQ come from the germline V gene. The CDR3 reads CASSFDRGSVNTEAFF. As DNA, the CDR3 is TGTGCCAGCAGCTTTGACAGGGGGTCGGTGAACACTGAAGCTTTCTTT.

CDR3 sequence reads: CATSRDKGPGLAGGQSLYTQYF. The CDR3 bases are TGTGCCACCAGCAGAGACAAGGGACCGGGACTAGCGGGGGGCCAGTCCCTTTATACGCAGTATTTT. The genes are TRBV15 and TRBJ2-3; 15 bases are a match to TRBD2. The CDR3 has 22 residues. Germline loops: CDR1 LNHNV, CDR2 YYDKDF (reference sequence). Trimming cost V 0 bases and J 7 bases; bases outside gene matches: 20.

This clone was seen more than once but under ten times. V gene TRBV4-1 combines with J gene TRBJ1-6, with D possibly TRBD1 on 6 matching bases. Trimming removed 7 bases from V and 8 bases from J, with 21 bases in between. Germline V gene lookup returns CDR1 MGHRA and CDR2 YSYEKL. CDR3 size: 16 residues. The CDR3 nucleotides are TGCGCCAGCACAAGTGTACAGGGTGAAGTCGATTCACCCCTCCACTTT. This translates into CASTSVQGEVDSPLHF.

The chain links TRBV19 to TRBJ1-2, with 8 nucleotides matching TRBD1. The CDR3 is made up of 14 amino acids. The V segment lost 5 bases and the J segment 4 bases; nucleotides outside the gene matches: 6. Germline lookup yields CDR1 LNHDA and CDR2 SQIVND (reference sequence). CDR3 region: CASSPTGQVYGYTF. The DNA for the CDR3 is TGTGCCAGTAGTCCAACGGGACAGGTCTATGGCTACACCTTC.

V is TRBV6-1 and J is TRBJ2-2; D not resolved. Germline V gene lookup returns CDR1 MNHNS and CDR2 SASEGT. This CDR3 is built from 15 residues. The V end lost 6 bases, the J end lost 4 bases, and 15 bases lay between the germline ends. CDR3 DNA: TGTGCCAGCAGGGACCGGGTGGTGAGCACCGGGGAGCTGTTTTTT. It translates to CASRDRVVSTGELFF.

V gene TRBV7-3 combines with J gene TRBJ1-2; 10 bases are a match to TRBD1. CDR1 SGHTA and CDR2 FQGTGA come from the germline V gene. V was pared by 5 bases and J by 6 bases, with 12 bases of the junction left unmatched. The CDR3 length is 16 residues. The CDR3 coding sequence is TGTGCCAGCAGCCTAGGGACAGGGGTTATGGAAGATGGCTACACCTTC. Translated: CASSLGTGVMEDGYTF.